The rows below give T cell receptor beta chains drawn from one sample of a study of OX40 agonist ivuxolimab in advanced cancers. The protocol was immunoSEQ multiplex PCR, while the TCRdb copy is restricted to in-frame clones and leaves out a portion. The table lists under 80,000 clones, roughly 85% of them singletons. Here the sequenced sample was CD4+ or CD8+ T cells sorted from blood, taken in a trial of the OX40 agonist ivuxolimab. These receptors were collected from an adult with an advanced solid tumor such as melanoma, head and neck, liver or kidney cancer. Both conserved end residues are part of each CDR3. The order of the fields is CDR3 DNA, CDR3 protein, D gene, J gene, clone size, V gene. The D gene is left open where the match is weak. Size values are once, few and many counts, or a class for expanded clones, and some rows have none.

cdr3_nt: TGTGCCACCAGCAGAGAATTGCTGGCTACTAACTATGGCTACACCTTC
cdr3_aa: CATSRELLATNYGYTF
d_call: -
j_call: TRBJ1-2
clone_size: -
v_call: TRBV15

cdr3_nt: TGTGCCAGGAGACCCAGGGTTCTTCAAGAGACCCAGTACTTC
cdr3_aa: CARRPRVLQETQYF
d_call: -
j_call: TRBJ2-5
clone_size: -
v_call: TRBV27

cdr3_nt: TGTGCCAGCAGTTACTCGGAGTTTCAGCCCCAGCATTTT
cdr3_aa: CASSYSEFQPQHF
d_call: -
j_call: TRBJ1-5
clone_size: -
v_call: TRBV6-5

cdr3_nt: TGTGCCAGCAGCTTCGGGTCCCACGGCGAGACCCAGTACTTC
cdr3_aa: CASSFGSHGETQYF
d_call: -
j_call: TRBJ2-5
clone_size: -
v_call: TRBV5-8

cdr3_nt: TGTGCCAGTAGCACAGGGGGCCCAGATACGCAGTATTTT
cdr3_aa: CASSTGGPDTQYF
d_call: TRBD1
j_call: TRBJ2-3
clone_size: -
v_call: TRBV19

cdr3_nt: TGTGCCAGGGACAGGGGGCGCGGAGAGCAGTACTTC
cdr3_aa: CARDRGRGEQYF
d_call: -
j_call: TRBJ2-7
clone_size: -
v_call: TRBV21-1

cdr3_nt: TGTGCCAGCAGCACCGGGACTACTGGGGAGACCCAGTACTTC
cdr3_aa: CASSTGTTGETQYF
d_call: TRBD2
j_call: TRBJ2-5
clone_size: once
v_call: TRBV7-6

cdr3_nt: TGTGCCAGCAGCCTCGGGATTGAGACCCAGTACTTC
cdr3_aa: CASSLGIETQYF
d_call: -
j_call: TRBJ2-5
clone_size: -
v_call: TRBV7-2

cdr3_nt: TGTGCCAGCAGCGTGCTCCCCGGGAGGGCTCCTAACTATGGCTACACCTTC
cdr3_aa: CASSVLPGRAPNYGYTF
d_call: -
j_call: TRBJ1-2
clone_size: -
v_call: TRBV9

cdr3_nt: TGTGCCAGCAGCCCTTCTAGCGGGGGCCGGGGCAATGAGCAGTTCTTC
cdr3_aa: CASSPSSGGRGNEQFF
d_call: TRBD2
j_call: TRBJ2-1
clone_size: few
v_call: TRBV7-2

cdr3_nt: TGTGCCAGCAGTCCAGGACAGGGAGGGAATCAGCCCCAGCATTTT
cdr3_aa: CASSPGQGGNQPQHF
d_call: TRBD1
j_call: TRBJ1-5
clone_size: -
v_call: TRBV27

cdr3_nt: TGTGCCTGGAGCGCATGGAGGACGGCAAACTATGGCTACACCTTC
cdr3_aa: CAWSAWRTANYGYTF
d_call: -
j_call: TRBJ1-2
clone_size: -
v_call: TRBV30

cdr3_nt: TGTGCCAGCAGCTTGATTGGGGGCTTGGGTTCACCCCTCCACTTT
cdr3_aa: CASSLIGGLGSPLHF
d_call: -
j_call: TRBJ1-6
clone_size: -
v_call: TRBV5-6